A selection of T cell receptor beta chains follows, all from one sample in a study of OX40 agonist ivuxolimab in advanced cancers. Using immunoSEQ multiplex PCR, the repertoire was profiled, and TCRdb retains in-frame clones only, with some absent. This table holds approximately 96,000 clones, about 90% found once. The sequenced sample was CD4+ or CD8+ T cells sorted from blood, obtained in a trial of the OX40 agonist ivuxolimab. These receptors came from an adult with an advanced solid tumor such as melanoma, head and neck, liver or kidney cancer. Both conserved end residues are part of each CDR3. A D gene is named only where the DNA matches it firmly. The size entry is marked missing in some rows and otherwise reads once, few, many or a size class.

DNA: TGTGCCGCGGGAAGGGGGATGAACACTGAAGCTTTCTTT; CDR3: CAAGRGMNTEAFF; J: TRBJ1-1; V: TRBV28; length: 13; size: -; D: -
DNA: TGTGCCAGCAGCCCAGGACTAGCGTTCGATGAGCAGTTCTTC; CDR3: CASSPGLAFDEQFF; J: TRBJ2-1; V: TRBV7-3; length: 14; size: -; D: TRBD2
DNA: TGTGCCAGCAGTCTAGGGTACACTGAAGCTTTCTTT; CDR3: CASSLGYTEAFF; J: TRBJ1-1; V: TRBV28; length: 12; size: -; D: -
DNA: TGTGCCAGCAGTTACGGTCGGGGGGATGAAGCTTTCTTT; CDR3: CASSYGRGDEAFF; J: TRBJ1-1; V: TRBV6-5; length: 13; size: -; D: -
DNA: TGTGCCAGCAGCGTAAGGGGGATGAACACTGAAGCTTTCTTT; CDR3: CASSVRGMNTEAFF; J: TRBJ1-1; V: TRBV9; length: 14; size: -; D: -
DNA: TGTGCCAGCAGCTTAGCGCTTGCCCAACCCGGGACGCACTACGAGCAGTACTTC; CDR3: CASSLALAQPGTHYEQYF; J: TRBJ2-7; V: TRBV11-1; length: 18; size: few; D: -
DNA: TGTGCCAGCAGCTCCCGCAGCGGCACAGATACGCAGTATTTT; CDR3: CASSSRSGTDTQYF; J: TRBJ2-3; V: TRBV7-3; length: 14; size: -; D: -
DNA: TGCAGCGTAGAAAGAGGGATTGAGAACGAGCAGTACTTC; CDR3: CSVERGIENEQYF; J: TRBJ2-7; V: TRBV29-1; length: 13; size: once; D: -
DNA: TGTGCCAGCAGTAAAAATCCCGGGGGCACTGAAGCTTTCTTT; CDR3: CASSKNPGGTEAFF; J: TRBJ1-1; V: TRBV9; length: 14; size: -; D: -
DNA: TGTGCCAGTAGTATAGCGACCAATGAGCAGTTCTTC; CDR3: CASSIATNEQFF; J: TRBJ2-1; V: TRBV19; length: 12; size: -; D: -
DNA: TGCGCCAGCAGCTTGGGGGGACAGGGAAATGAAAAACTGTTTTTT; CDR3: CASSLGGQGNEKLFF; J: TRBJ1-4; V: TRBV5-1; length: 15; size: -; D: TRBD1
DNA: TGTGCCAGCAGCCTTTGGGGAGATCAAGAGACCCAGTACTTC; CDR3: CASSLWGDQETQYF; J: TRBJ2-5; V: TRBV5-5; length: 14; size: -; D: -
DNA: TGCGCCAGCAGCCAAGTATTATTTTTAGCAGATACGCAGTATTTT; CDR3: CASSQVLFLADTQYF; J: TRBJ2-3; V: TRBV4-3; length: 15; size: -; D: -
DNA: TGTGCCAGCAGCCCCAGGTCCACAGTTAATGAAAAACTGTTTTTT; CDR3: CASSPRSTVNEKLFF; J: TRBJ1-4; V: TRBV4-2; length: 15; size: -; D: -
DNA: TGTGCCAGCAGCTCCATCGGGAGAGACGAGCAGTACTTC; CDR3: CASSSIGRDEQYF; J: TRBJ2-7; V: TRBV7-3; length: 13; size: -; D: -
DNA: TGTGCCAGCAGTAAGGACAGGGGGCAGCATGGCTACACCTTC; CDR3: CASSKDRGQHGYTF; J: TRBJ1-2; V: TRBV6-5; length: 14; size: -; D: TRBD1
DNA: TGTGCCTGGAGTCAAGCGGAGGAGACCCAGTACTTC; CDR3: CAWSQAEETQYF; J: TRBJ2-5; V: TRBV30; length: 12; size: once; D: -
DNA: TGTGCCAGTAGGATCGCCGGTGGGCCCCAGCATTTT; CDR3: CASRIAGGPQHF; J: TRBJ1-5; V: TRBV19; length: 12; size: -; D: -
DNA: TGTGCCAGCAGCGGCACAGGGGGCGGATATGGCTACACCTTC; CDR3: CASSGTGGGYGYTF; J: TRBJ1-2; V: TRBV11-1; length: 14; size: once; D: TRBD1
DNA: TGTGCCAGCAGCTACGGGACCGCCAGGGACCATGGCTACACCTTC; CDR3: CASSYGTARDHGYTF; J: TRBJ1-2; V: TRBV11-1; length: 15; size: -; D: -
DNA: TGTGCCAGCAGCCGTAGTCCGGGAGAGGGGGATACGCAGTATTTT; CDR3: CASSRSPGEGDTQYF; J: TRBJ2-3; V: TRBV7-3; length: 15; size: -; D: -
DNA: TGCAGCGTTGTTGAGATAGAAGAGACCCAGTACTTC; CDR3: CSVVEIEETQYF; J: TRBJ2-5; V: TRBV29-1; length: 12; size: once; D: -
DNA: TGTGCCAGCAGTGAGTCCACAGGGGGCTACAATGAGCAGTTCTTC; CDR3: CASSESTGGYNEQFF; J: TRBJ2-1; V: TRBV6-4; length: 15; size: few; D: TRBD1
DNA: TGTGCCAGCAGGGCAGGGGCCTACAATGAGCAGTTCTTC; CDR3: CASRAGAYNEQFF; J: TRBJ2-1; V: TRBV28; length: 13; size: few; D: -
DNA: TGTGCCAGCAGCTCGGGACTAGCGGACCAAAAAGAGACCCAGTACTTC; CDR3: CASSSGLADQKETQYF; J: TRBJ2-5; V: TRBV11-3; length: 16; size: -; D: TRBD2
DNA: TGTGCCAGCAGTGAAACCACCGGGAGGGGGGGGAAAAACGATCAGTACTTC; CDR3: CASSETTGRGGKNDQYF; J: TRBJ2-4; V: TRBV6-1; length: 17; size: -; D: TRBD2
DNA: TGTGCCAGCAGTTCCCGCATCGGCAATCAGCCCCAGCATTTT; CDR3: CASSSRIGNQPQHF; J: TRBJ1-5; V: TRBV28; length: 14; size: -; D: -
DNA: TGTGCCAGCAGTTTAAAGGGTAGAGCGACCTTTGAAGCTTTCTTT; CDR3: CASSLKGRATFEAFF; J: TRBJ1-1; V: TRBV28; length: 15; size: -; D: -
DNA: TGCAGTGCCGCGGAACCCTACGAGCAGTACTTC; CDR3: CSAAEPYEQYF; J: TRBJ2-7; V: TRBV20-1; length: 11; size: once; D: -
DNA: TGTGCCAGCAGCTTAGCCGGGACAGGGGTCACTGAAGCTTTCTTT; CDR3: CASSLAGTGVTEAFF; J: TRBJ1-1; V: TRBV7-9; length: 15; size: -; D: TRBD1
DNA: TGTGCCAGTCAGCCGGGACAGGGGGCGCCTGGCAATCAGCCCCAGCATTTT; CDR3: CASQPGQGAPGNQPQHF; J: TRBJ1-5; V: TRBV19; length: 17; size: -; D: TRBD1
DNA: TGCGCCAGCAGTCCGGGGGACAGGGCCTACGAGCAGTACTTC; CDR3: CASSPGDRAYEQYF; J: TRBJ2-7; V: TRBV5-1; length: 14; size: -; D: TRBD1
DNA: TGTGCCTGGCGGGAGGTTCAAGAGACCCAGTACTTC; CDR3: CAWREVQETQYF; J: TRBJ2-5; V: TRBV30; length: 12; size: -; D: TRBD2
DNA: TGCGCCAGCAGCCAAGGCTTTGGACAGGGGAGTATCGAGACCCAGTACTTC; CDR3: CASSQGFGQGSIETQYF; J: TRBJ2-5; V: TRBV4-3; length: 17; size: -; D: TRBD1
DNA: TGTGCCAGCAGTTCTGACAGGGGGCGCCTCTATGAGCAGTTCTTC; CDR3: CASSSDRGRLYEQFF; J: TRBJ2-1; V: TRBV6-5; length: 15; size: -; D: TRBD1
DNA: TGCAGCGGATCAACAGGTGGTAATGAAAAACTGTTTTTT; CDR3: CSGSTGGNEKLFF; J: TRBJ1-4; V: TRBV29-1; length: 13; size: -; D: -
DNA: TGTGCCAGCAGCGTAGGAACAGGCGATGTCTACGAGCAGTACTTC; CDR3: CASSVGTGDVYEQYF; J: TRBJ2-7; V: TRBV9; length: 15; size: -; D: -
DNA: TGCGCCACCGGAGAGGGCAGCCTCGGGTACACCGGGGAGCTGTTTTTT; CDR3: CATGEGSLGYTGELFF; J: TRBJ2-2; V: TRBV5-1; length: 16; size: once; D: -
DNA: TGTGCCAGCTCACCCGTAGCGGAGCCTTCCTACGAGCAGTACTTC; CDR3: CASSPVAEPSYEQYF; J: TRBJ2-7; V: TRBV18; length: 15; size: -; D: -
DNA: TGCAGCGTTGAATGGGTGTCCCCAGATACGCAGTATTTT; CDR3: CSVEWVSPDTQYF; J: TRBJ2-3; V: TRBV29-1; length: 13; size: -; D: -
DNA: TGTGCCAGCAGCTTAAAAAGGTTCAGGGCTAGCGGACGCACAGATACGCAGTATTTT; CDR3: CASSLKRFRASGRTDTQYF; J: TRBJ2-3; V: TRBV7-9; length: 19; size: -; D: TRBD2
DNA: TGTGCCAGCAGCCTGGGTGGGAACAAGAGGGACATTCAGTACTTC; CDR3: CASSLGGNKRDIQYF; J: TRBJ2-4; V: TRBV28; length: 15; size: -; D: -
DNA: TGCAGTGCTACCAGCAACTATGGCTACACCTTC; CDR3: CSATSNYGYTF; J: TRBJ1-2; V: TRBV20-1; length: 11; size: -; D: -
DNA: TGTGCCAGCAGTTATCAAGAGACCCAGTACTTC; CDR3: CASSYQETQYF; J: TRBJ2-5; V: TRBV11-2; length: 11; size: -; D: -